Listed below are T cell receptor beta chains from one sample, sequenced in a study of blood T cell repertoires in COVID-19. TCRdb keeps only in-frame clones here, not all; method: immunoSEQ multiplex PCR. The sample holds around 100,000 clones, more than 80% seen once. Sequencing was carried out using peripheral blood. The origin of the receptors is a human donor in a cohort sampled during active COVID-19. CDR3s include the opening cysteine and the closing phenylalanine or tryptophan. Fields, in order: J gene, clone size, D gene, V gene, CDR3 DNA, CDR3 protein. D genes are given only for firm matches. Size tells how often a clone was seen (once, few, many) or the class of an expanded clone, and some rows leave it out.

TRBJ1-1	few	-	TRBV28	TGTGCCAGCAGTTTAAAGATGGGGGGCACTGAAGCTTTCTTT	CASSLKMGGTEAFF
TRBJ2-1	-	-	TRBV4-3	TGCGCCAGCAGAACTGAGCGGGTTGGGGGGGAGCAGTTCTTC	CASRTERVGGEQFF
TRBJ2-3	-	TRBD2	TRBV12-3/TRBV12-4	TGTGCCAGCAGACTAGCGGATAAAACTCCGCAGTATTTT	CASRLADKTPQYF
TRBJ1-1	-	TRBD1	TRBV6-2/TRBV6-3	TGTGCCAGCAGTTACCAGGGGGCCCCTGAAGCTTTCTTT	CASSYQGAPEAFF
TRBJ1-1	-	-	TRBV12-3/TRBV12-4	TGTGCCAGCAGGCCGTCGGGGGGCACTGAAGCTTTCTTT	CASRPSGGTEAFF
TRBJ2-7	-	-	TRBV18	TGTGCCAGCTCACCGCCGGGTTTCCGCCCGTACCACGAGCAGTACTTC	CASSPPGFRPYHEQYF
TRBJ2-1	-	TRBD2	TRBV7-8	TGTGCCAGCAGCCGTCGGGGGGGGGCCTACAATGAGCAGTTCTTC	CASSRRGGAYNEQFF
TRBJ1-2	-	-	TRBV11-2	TGTGCCAGCAGCTCCGGTATAGGCTACACCTTC	CASSSGIGYTF
TRBJ1-1	-	TRBD1	TRBV7-9	TGTGCCAGCAGCCCCGGACAGGGGATTATAACTGAAGCTTTCTTT	CASSPGQGIITEAFF
TRBJ2-5	-	-	TRBV19	TGTGCCAGTAGTAGGGGCAACTTAGGGCCTCAAGAGACCCAGTACTTC	CASSRGNLGPQETQYF
TRBJ2-3	-	-	TRBV7-9	TGTGCCAGCAGCTTACGCCGGGGGTCCACAGATACGCAGTATTTT	CASSLRRGSTDTQYF
TRBJ1-1	-	-	TRBV9	TGTGCCAGCAGCGCTGGGAGAGGGAGCGACACTGAAGCTTTCTTT	CASSAGRGSDTEAFF
TRBJ2-5	-	TRBD2	TRBV11-2	TGTGCCAGCAGCTTTACAACTAGCGGGGGCGAGGGGACCCAGTACTTC	CASSFTTSGGEGTQYF
TRBJ2-7	-	-	TRBV7-9	TGTGCCAGCGGGAGCGCAACCTACGAGCAGTACTTC	CASGSATYEQYF
TRBJ1-5	-	-	TRBV24-1	TGTGCCACCAGGGAAGACTCCGGGGGGGGCGCTAAGAGCAATCAGCCCCAGCATTTT	CATREDSGGGAKSNQPQHF
TRBJ2-2	-	TRBD2	TRBV7-6	TGTGCCAGCAGCTTAAGGCGGACTAGCGGGGGGCTGAACACCGGGGAGCTGTTTTTT	CASSLRRTSGGLNTGELFF
TRBJ1-6	-	-	TRBV3-1/TRBV3-2	TGTGCCAGCAGCCAAGATAAGTCAAGACCAACCGGGTCACCCCTCCACTTT	CASSQDKSRPTGSPLHF
TRBJ2-5	-	TRBD2	TRBV6-1	TGTGCCAGCAGTGAAGCCAAGCGGGGGCCATCACAAGAGACCCAGTACTTC	CASSEAKRGPSQETQYF
TRBJ2-3	-	TRBD1	TRBV5-4	TGTGCCAGCAGCATGGGACAGGGGATAACAGATACGCAGTATTTT	CASSMGQGITDTQYF
TRBJ1-1	-	-	TRBV21-1	TGTGCCAGCAGACCCACAGGGTCGGAAACTGAAGCTTTCTTT	CASRPTGSETEAFF
TRBJ2-7	-	TRBD1	TRBV7-6	TGTGCCAGCAGCTCTACCCGGGACAGGGGTAACGAGCAGTACTTC	CASSSTRDRGNEQYF
TRBJ2-7	-	TRBD1	TRBV4-1	TGCGCCAGCAGCCAGGACAGGAGCCCCTACGAGCAGTACTTC	CASSQDRSPYEQYF
TRBJ2-7	-	TRBD2	TRBV28	TGTGCCAGCAGTTCTCCGGGACTAGCGGGGGGGAAGTCCTACGAGCAGTACTTC	CASSSPGLAGGKSYEQYF
TRBJ1-6	-	TRBD1	TRBV19	TGTGCCAGTAGGCCCATGGGACAGGGAAATAATTCACCCCTCCACTTT	CASRPMGQGNNSPLHF
TRBJ2-7	once	-	TRBV7-2	TGTGCCAGCAGCCAGCTAGGAGCGCCGACCTACGAGCAGTACTTC	CASSQLGAPTYEQYF
TRBJ2-7	few	-	TRBV30	TGTGCCTGGAGACTCGGAGTGCCTATCACAACCGACGCCTACGAGCAGTACTTC	CAWRLGVPITTDAYEQYF
TRBJ1-5	-	-	TRBV9	TGTGCCAGCAGCGTAGCCCTGGGGCCGGGCCAGCCCCAGCATTTT	CASSVALGPGQPQHF
TRBJ2-3	once	TRBD2	TRBV4-3	TGCGCCAGCAGCCAATTTAGCGGGGGGGCTTCAGATACGCAGTATTTT	CASSQFSGGASDTQYF
TRBJ1-3	-	-	TRBV9	TGTGCCAGCAGGGAGGGAAACACCATATATTTT	CASREGNTIYF
TRBJ2-2	once	-	TRBV4-3	TGCGCCAGCAGCCAAGACGGCGGGGGCGCCGGGGAGCTGTTTTTT	CASSQDGGGAGELFF
TRBJ1-5	few	-	TRBV2	TGTGCCAGCAGTGAAAGGGGAAACAATCAGCCCCAGCATTTT	CASSERGNNQPQHF
TRBJ2-6	few	-	TRBV3-1/TRBV3-2	TGTGCCAGCAGCCAAGATTGGGGCAGCTCGCGCGGTGGGGCCAACGTCCTGACTTTC	CASSQDWGSSRGGANVLTF
TRBJ2-3	-	TRBD2	TRBV4-2	TGTGCCAGCAGCCCCCGCGCTAGCGGGGCCACAGATACGCAGTATTTT	CASSPRASGATDTQYF
TRBJ1-6	few	TRBD1	TRBV4-3	TGCGCCAGCAGCCAAGATAGGAACAGGGGTTATTCACCCCTCCACTTT	CASSQDRNRGYSPLHF
TRBJ2-1	-	TRBD2	TRBV2	TGTGCCAGCAGTGGGACTAGGCGGGGATTTGAGCAGTTCTTC	CASSGTRRGFEQFF
TRBJ2-7	-	TRBD2	TRBV7-9	TGTGCCAGCAGCCCGGGGGGGTCGGGGCGGTCCTACGAGCAGTACTTC	CASSPGGSGRSYEQYF
TRBJ1-2	-	TRBD1	TRBV28	TGTGCCAGCAGCCCACAGGGGTACTATGGCTACACCTTC	CASSPQGYYGYTF
TRBJ2-1	-	TRBD2	TRBV18	TGTGCCAGCTCACCACCGTTATCCGGGGGGGCCAATGAGCAGTTCTTC	CASSPPLSGGANEQFF
TRBJ2-6	-	-	TRBV7-2	TGTGCCAGCAGCTTAGGGAGCGCTCGCGGGGCCAACGTCCTGACTTTC	CASSLGSARGANVLTF
TRBJ1-1	-	-	TRBV7-3	TGTGCCAGCAGCCCTAGTCGCACTGAAGCTTTCTTT	CASSPSRTEAFF
TRBJ2-1	-	TRBD2	TRBV11-3	TGTGCCAGCAGCCCGCAGACTAGCACCATCTACAATGAGCAGTTCTTC	CASSPQTSTIYNEQFF
TRBJ1-3	-	-	TRBV25-1	TGTGCCAGCAGTGGTCCGACAGGAAGCCTTGCCGTTGGAAACACCATATATTTT	CASSGPTGSLAVGNTIYF
TRBJ1-6	few	TRBD1	TRBV7-2	TGTGCCAGCAGCACAGGGGGCAACTATAATTCACCCCTCCACTTT	CASSTGGNYNSPLHF
TRBJ2-7	few	-	TRBV7-2	TGTGCCAGCAGCCGGACAGACGTCCACGAGCAGTACTTC	CASSRTDVHEQYF
TRBJ1-3	-	-	TRBV12-3/TRBV12-4	TGTGCCAGCAGTCCCAACTCTGGAAACACCATATATTTT	CASSPNSGNTIYF
TRBJ2-1	-	-	TRBV6-1	TGTGCCAGCAGTGAAGCGAGGGGGGGGATCTCCTACAATGAGCAGTTCTTC	CASSEARGGISYNEQFF
TRBJ1-2	-	-	TRBV30	TGTGCCTGGGGGCCGCGTGGCTACACCTTC	CAWGPRGYTF